This T cell receptor beta chain came from a study of beta chain features in type 1 diabetes (dated by TCRdb to about 2018). About the investigation overall: Mean age, gender distribution, total cell number and subset yield did not differ between patients and healthy donors. A total of 90 million to 130 million sorted cells were examined across all samples, and a strong correlation was observed between cell number per subset and RNA yield. In the study, TCRB repertoires of sorted circulating CD4+ T cell subsets from recently diagnosed type 1 diabetes patients were compared with those of matched healthy donors. Regulatory and stem cell-like memory subsets were isolated from only 8 patients and about eight healthy donors, whereas naive and central memory subsets came from all 28 donors. The paper as a whole reports these results and caveats: Type 1 diabetes patients showed a moderate but significant shortening of TCRB CDR3 length in all four CD4+ subsets. Because cDNA was sequenced instead of genomic DNA, activated cells with high expression could be over-represented, although the groups did not differ in activation or CD3 levels. PCR might favor shorter templates, but patient and control samples were amplified and corrected together, so any skew would affect both groups equally. Naive, central memory and regulatory TCRB repertoires appeared to be more similar among patients than among healthy donors. Because small numbers of individuals were included in the HLA sub-analyses, any influence of HLA type on TCRB rearrangement was left unresolved. Fewer insertions and more nucleotide deletions at VDJ recombination sites were observed in patients with type 1 diabetes, implying thymic rearrangement abnormalities.

The entire isolated RNA was reverse transcribed using the High Capacity cDNA Reverse Transcription Kit, and thus expressed TCRB transcripts were sequenced. Deep immunoSEQ sequencing was applied to naive, central memory and regulatory T cell samples, giving an average of about 3.7 million total reads per sample. Sorted cells were lysed in RLT buffer and RNA was extracted with DNase-treated RNeasy Micro or Mini kits, depending on cell number. To prevent cross-contamination, every cell subset was processed on its own, while patient and healthy donor samples were processed together. The immunoSEQ multiplex PCR was used to amplify TCRB sequences from cDNA, generating 87-bp fragments that spanned the CDR3 region. Sequencing of the amplicons was performed on the Illumina HiSeq platform. The paper's data handling went like this. Synthetic template baselines were used to correct PCR bias computationally, reads within Hamming distance 2 were collapsed together, and singletons that could not be merged were discarded. Reads were aligned to IMGT to assign V, D and J genes, CDR3 length, and insertions or deletions at six rearrangement sites. Within each subset, clonotype counts were normalized to the number of sorted cells before true diversity and Gini coefficients were calculated with the tcR R package. The overlap coefficient, calculated on TCRB nucleotide sequences, was used to measure repertoire sharing. The table comes from immuneACCESS by way of TCRdb, which keeps in-frame sequences with V and J called. Part of the clones is missing from these tables; in studies checked, under half for an unresolved V gene and the rest for unknown reasons. V, J and clone size were drawn from that table, and D and trimming were deduced from the DNA. A total of 160,000 or so clones appear in this sample, around 10% of them only once. In total, the top ten clones hold roughly 1.9% of the sample.

This clone was seen a few times. Its antigen remains unidentified. No base quality values were provided; no much bigger clone lies one nucleotide off. Each donor gave one peripheral blood draw, averaging approximately 120 mL, which was collected into heparinised tubes. Naive, central memory, regulatory and stem cell-like memory CD4+ T cells were sorted on a BD FACSAria II using a panel including CD45RO, CCR7, CD25, CD127, CD95 and CD27. Purity was above 98% for every sorted population. PBMCs were separated immediately by Lymphoprep density gradient centrifugation and were stained directly, without being cultured. So that batch effects would be minimized, each experiment stained and sorted samples in pairs, pairing one healthy donor with one patient. CDR1 and CDR2, per the germline V gene, are SNHLY and FYNNEI. The CDR3 runs 14 residues from the cysteine to the phenylalanine. The only DNA kept is the CDR3, 42 bases in frame from the first base. After removal of 6 bases from V and 4 bases from J, the junction retains 4 bases not matched to a gene.

The sample taken for sequencing was central memory CD4+ T cells from blood. The rearrangement joined TRBV2 to TRBJ2-1; 9 middle bases align to TRBD1. This TCR came from a man younger than 35 in good health. The DNA is TGTGCCAGCAGATCCGGACAGGGGTACAATGAGCAGTTCTTC. Its protein reads: CASRSGQGYNEQFF.